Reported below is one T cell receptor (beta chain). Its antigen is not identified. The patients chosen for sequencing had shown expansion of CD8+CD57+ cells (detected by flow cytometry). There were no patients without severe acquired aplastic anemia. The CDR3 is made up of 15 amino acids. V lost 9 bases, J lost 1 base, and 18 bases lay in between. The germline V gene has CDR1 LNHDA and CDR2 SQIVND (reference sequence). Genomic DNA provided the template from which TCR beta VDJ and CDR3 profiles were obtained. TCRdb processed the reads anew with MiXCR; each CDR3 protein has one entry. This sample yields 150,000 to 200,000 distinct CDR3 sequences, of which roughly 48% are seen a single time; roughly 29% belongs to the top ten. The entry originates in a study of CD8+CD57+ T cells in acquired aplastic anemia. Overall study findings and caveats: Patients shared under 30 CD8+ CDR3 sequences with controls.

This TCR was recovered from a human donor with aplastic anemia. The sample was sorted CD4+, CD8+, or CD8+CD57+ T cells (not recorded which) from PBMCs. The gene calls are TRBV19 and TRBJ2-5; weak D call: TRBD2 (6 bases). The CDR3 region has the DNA TGTGCCAGCAGTTATCCGCCGGGAGTCCAAGAGACCCAGTACTTC. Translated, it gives CASSYPPGVQETQYF.